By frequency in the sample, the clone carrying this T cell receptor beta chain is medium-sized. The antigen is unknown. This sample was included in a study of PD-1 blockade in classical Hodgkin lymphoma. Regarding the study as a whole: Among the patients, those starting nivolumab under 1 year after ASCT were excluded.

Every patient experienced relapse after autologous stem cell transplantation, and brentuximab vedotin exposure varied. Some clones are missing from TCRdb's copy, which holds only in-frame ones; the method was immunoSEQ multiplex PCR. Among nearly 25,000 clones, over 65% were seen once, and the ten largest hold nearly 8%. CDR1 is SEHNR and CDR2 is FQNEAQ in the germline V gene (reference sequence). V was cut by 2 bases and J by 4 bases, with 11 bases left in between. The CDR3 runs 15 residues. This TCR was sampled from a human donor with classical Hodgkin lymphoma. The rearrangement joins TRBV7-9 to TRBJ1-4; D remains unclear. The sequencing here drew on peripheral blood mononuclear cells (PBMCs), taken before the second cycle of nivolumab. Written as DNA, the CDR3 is TGTGCCAGCAGCTTATTGTTTCGTGGTAATGAAAAACTGTTTTTT. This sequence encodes CASSLLFRGNEKLFF.